These 23 T cell receptor beta chains share one sample of origin, sequenced in a study of T cell responses to AZD1222 COVID-19 vaccine. Profiled with immunoSEQ multiplex PCR; TCRdb holds only in-frame clones, not every one. The table lists fewer than 200,000 clones, just over 85% of them singletons. The specimen was peripheral blood, collected 28 days after the second AZD1222 dose. These receptors were obtained from an adult who received the AZD1222 COVID-19 vaccine.

The chain recombines TRBV30 with TRBJ2-5; 7 nucleotides match TRBD1. Germline trimming cut 1 base from V and 1 base from J; bases unmatched to any gene: 12. Germline values: CDR1 GTSNPN, CDR2 SVGIG (reference sequence). This CDR3 contains 17 residues. The CDR3 sequence is CAWSAQLLRDSQETQYF. CDR3 coding DNA: TGTGCCTGGAGTGCTCAATTGCTCCGGGACAGCCAAGAGACCCAGTACTTC.

This chain connects TRBV6-2 or TRBV6-3 to TRBJ2-1; 10 nucleotides line up with TRBD2. Germline V gene lookup returns CDR1 MNHEY and CDR2 SVGEGT. V shed 5 bases and J 4 bases; nucleotides not matched to a gene: 8. The CDR3 has 16 residues. CDR3 nucleotides: TGTGCCAGCAGTAGCCCAGCTAGCGGGGGATACAATGAGCAGTTCTTC. It translates to CASSSPASGGYNEQFF.

CDR3: CASTGTLYGNTIYF. CDR3 nucleotide sequence: TGTGCCAGTACAGGGACATTATACGGAAACACCATATATTTT. J is TRBJ1-3 and V is TRBV19; a possible D gene is TRBD1 (6 bases). V gave up 7 bases and J gave up 4 bases, with 14 bases separating them. The CDR3 consists of 14 residues. Germline V gene lookup returns CDR1 LNHDA and CDR2 SQIVND (reference sequence).

The table lists this clone with a few counts. CDR3 sequence reads: CATPRDRASYEQYF. As DNA, the CDR3 is TGTGCCACCCCCAGGGACAGGGCCTCCTACGAGCAGTACTTC. This chain joins TRBV24-1 and TRBJ2-7, with 9 bases fitting TRBD1. The CDR3 has 14 amino acids. Germline V gene data show CDR1 as KGHDR and CDR2 as SFDVKD. The J segment lost 0 bases and the V segment lost 9 bases, leaving 5 bases of the junction unmatched.

A single count supports this clone. The chain recombines TRBV19 with TRBJ1-1; no clear D gene. The CDR3 has 16 residues. In germline, CDR1 is LNHDA, CDR2 SQIVND (reference sequence). With 3 bases removed from V and 2 bases from J, the gap between germline ends came to 16 bases. Here the CDR3 DNA reads TGTGCCAGTAGTATGCCTGGTATAGGAGCCAACACTGAAGCTTTCTTT. Amino acids: CASSMPGIGANTEAFF.

This chain links TRBV6-2 or TRBV6-3 with TRBJ2-1; the D call may be TRBD1 or TRBD2 (6 bases each). The V end was cut by 2 bases, the J end by 4 bases, with 12 bases between. Germline values: CDR1 MNHEY, CDR2 SVGEGT. The CDR3 is 15 residues long. As DNA, the CDR3 is TGTGCCAGCAGTTACAACAGGGAGGTATACAATGAGCAGTTCTTC. Its protein is CASSYNREVYNEQFF.

Worth noting for this clone: One end of the junction does not line up with germline, which may come from a read error. V gene TRBV7-7 combines with J gene TRBJ2-1, with TRBD2 identical over 12 bases. The length of the CDR3 is 16 residues. Germline V gene data show CDR1 as SSHAT and CDR2 as FNYEAQ (reference sequence). This CDR3 is CASSPLTSGGRNEQFF. CDR3 coding DNA: TGTGCTAGCAGCCCCCTGACTAGCGGGGGTCGTAATGAGCAGTTCTTC.

The rearrangement joins TRBV7-9 to TRBJ1-5; 7 bases align to TRBD1. The germline CDR1 and CDR2 sequences are SEHNR and FQNEAQ (reference sequence). The J segment lost 0 bases and the V segment lost 5 bases, leaving 16 bases of the junction unmatched. The CDR3 contains 19 residues. The CDR3 DNA reads as TGTGCCAGCAGCCGTTATACCGGGACAGAAGATTATAGCAATCAGCCCCAGCATTTT. As protein: CASSRYTGTEDYSNQPQHF. The entire variable domain, with the rest obtained from reference TRBV7-9 and TRBJ1-5, is as follows: DTGVSQNPRHKITKRGQNVTFRCDPISEHNRLYWYRQTLGQGPEFLTYFQNEAQLEKSRLLSDRFSAERPKGSFSTLEIQRTEQGDSAMYLCASSRYTGTEDYSNQPQHFGDGTRLSIL.

This clone was counted a single time. The chain is built from TRBV4-2 and TRBJ2-3, with D unclear. Germline-derived CDR1 and CDR2 are LGHNA and YNFKEQ. Trimming pared 0 bases from V and 2 bases from J, leaving 9 bases between. CDR3 length: 15 amino acids. CDR3 amino acids: CASSQDHTYTDTQYF. CDR3 in DNA: TGTGCCAGCAGCCAAGATCATACTTACACAGATACGCAGTATTTT.

V gene TRBV3-1 (or the pseudogene TRBV3-2) combines with J gene TRBJ1-1, with 7 bases identical to TRBD1. The J segment lost 7 bases and the V segment lost 5 bases, leaving 7 bases of the junction unmatched. This CDR3 contains 13 residues. CDR1 and CDR2 (germline): LGHDT, YNNKEL (reference sequence). CDR3 coding DNA: TGTGCCAGCAGCTCGGGACAGACCAATGAAGCTTTCTTT. Translating it yields CASSSGQTNEAFF.

The chain carries TRBV4-1 and TRBJ2-5; 7 bases agree with TRBD2. This CDR3 contains 17 residues. Germline trimming cut 1 base from V and 1 base from J; bases unmatched to any gene: 9. Germline-derived CDR1 and CDR2 are MGHRA and YSYEKL. The CDR3 DNA reads TGCGCCAGCAGCCAAGTGGATTCGGCGGGAGTCCAAGAGACCCAGTACTTC. Protein product: CASSQVDSAGVQETQYF.

V usage is TRBV2 and J usage is TRBJ1-5, with a possible D match to TRBD1 (6 bases). The V end was cut by 3 bases, the J end by 7 bases, with 16 bases between. The CDR3 extends over 15 amino acids. The germline V gene has CDR1 SNHLY and CDR2 FYNNEI. The CDR3 DNA is TGTGCCAGCAGTGAGCAGGGGCAGAGAGGCCAGCCCCAGCATTTT. It yields the protein CASSEQGQRGQPQHF.

J is TRBJ1-5 and V is TRBV19, with 8 bases aligning to TRBD1. This CDR3 comprises 13 residues. V lost 8 bases to trimming and J lost 6 bases; unmatched junction nucleotides: 6. From germline, CDR1 is LNHDA and CDR2 SQIVND (reference sequence). The CDR3 sequence: CASGQGSTQPQHF. DNA for the CDR3: TGTGCCAGTGGACAGGGCTCTACTCAGCCCCAGCATTTT.

The CDR3 region has the DNA TGTGCCAGCAGTCAAGGACAGGGAATGGGGGAGCAGTACTTC. Translation: CASSQGQGMGEQYF. V and J are TRBV6-2 or TRBV6-3 and TRBJ2-7; 8 nucleotides agree with TRBD1. The V gene's germline CDR1 is MNHEY and CDR2 SVGEGT. CDR3 length equals 14 residues. J was trimmed by 7 bases and V by 5 bases; bases with no gene match: 10.

The chain combines TRBV6-5 with TRBJ1-1; TRBD1 might be the D (6 bases). The CDR3 covers 12 residues. The V gene lost 4 bases and the J gene lost 11 bases, with 14 bases spanning the gap. CDR1 is MNHEY, CDR2 SVGAGI, per germline. CDR3 sequence: CASSLGRGTAFF. The CDR3 DNA is TGTGCCAGCAGTTTAGGGAGGGGGACTGCTTTCTTT.

The V and J genes are TRBV13 and TRBJ2-2; D is unresolved. The CDR3 extends over 12 amino acids. V was trimmed by 1 base and J by 6 bases, leaving 3 bases between them. Germline V gene sequence: CDR1 PRHDT, CDR2 FYEKMQ (reference sequence). The CDR3 is CASSLAPGELFF. The DNA of the CDR3 is TGTGCCAGCAGCTTAGCCCCCGGGGAGCTGTTTTTT. Filled out from reference TRBV13 and TRBJ2-2, the complete variable domain reads AAGVIQSPRHLIKEKRETATLKCYPIPRHDTVYWYQQGPGQDPQFLISFYEKMQSDKGSIPDRFSAQQFSDYHSELNMSSLELGDSALYFCASSLAPGELFFGEGSRLTVL.

This chain connects TRBV6-1 to TRBJ1-2, with TRBD1 as a possible D gene (5 bases). Trimming took 8 bases from V and 6 from J, leaving 16 bases between them. CDR1 MNHNS and CDR2 SASEGT come from the germline V gene. CDR3 size: 13 residues. The CDR3 loop is CASSPEGRHGYTF. Written as DNA, the CDR3 is TGTGCCAGCTCTCCCGAGGGGCGACATGGCTACACCTTC.

The V call is TRBV5-1, the J call TRBJ2-3; D call uncertain. Trimming left V 4 bases short and J 0 bases short, with 12 bases between. The CDR3 consists of 15 residues. Germline V gene sequence: CDR1 SGHRS, CDR2 YFSETQ. CDR3 coding DNA: TGCGCCAGCAGCCTCCATGCTACTAGCACAGATACGCAGTATTTT. Its translation is CASSLHATSTDTQYF.

This clone has more than one count but fewer than ten. The chain employs TRBV7-9 and TRBJ1-3; perhaps TRBD1 as D (6 bases). This CDR3 has 11 residues. Germline V CDR1 and CDR2: SEHNR, FQNEAQ (reference sequence). V was pared by 1 base and J by 11 bases, with 6 bases between. As DNA, the CDR3 is TGTGCCAGCAGCTTAGGACAGGCCATATATTTT. This sequence encodes CASSLGQAIYF. The full variable domain, rest sourced from reference TRBV7-9 and TRBJ1-3, is DTGVSQNPRHKITKRGQNVTFRCDPISEHNRLYWYRQTLGQGPEFLTYFQNEAQLEKSRLLSDRFSAERPKGSFSTLEIQRTEQGDSAMYLCASSLGQAIYFGEGSWLTVV.

V and J are TRBV10-2 and TRBJ1-2; perhaps TRBD1 as D (5 bases). The V end was cut by 8 bases, the J end by 3 bases, with 16 bases between. The CDR3 has 14 residues. CDR1 WSHSY and CDR2 SAAADI come from the germline V gene. The CDR3 spells CASGAQIKDYGYTF. Written as DNA, the CDR3 is TGCGCCAGCGGGGCGCAAATTAAGGACTATGGCTACACCTTC.

This sequence joins TRBV9 and TRBJ1-2; D not resolved. The CDR3 is 14 amino acids. Germline V gives CDR1 SGDLS, CDR2 YYNGEE. Trimming removed 0 bases from V and 10 bases from J, with 16 bases in between. CDR3 nucleotides: TGTGCCAGCAGCGTAGTTGTAGGGTCAAGTCTCTACACCTTC. Translated, it gives CASSVVVGSSLYTF.

This chain links TRBV6-5 with TRBJ2-2, with D perhaps TRBD2 (6 bases). The CDR3 consists of 15 residues. Deletions cut 6 bases from V and 3 bases from J, with 14 bases between. Germline CDR1 MNHEY, CDR2 SVGAGI. The CDR3 spells CASSIDGEDTGELFF. CDR3 DNA sequence: TGTGCCAGCAGCATCGACGGGGAGGACACCGGGGAGCTGTTTTTT.

This sequence joins TRBV7-2 and TRBJ1-3; the D gene is possibly TRBD1 (5 bases). V was cut by 5 bases and J by 3 bases, with 14 bases left in between. The CDR3 loop spans 15 amino acids. The germline V gene encodes CDR1 SGHTA and CDR2 FQGNSA. The CDR3 is CASSPARGSGNTIYF. The CDR3 bases are TGTGCCAGCAGCCCGGCCCGGGGCAGTGGAAACACCATATATTTT.